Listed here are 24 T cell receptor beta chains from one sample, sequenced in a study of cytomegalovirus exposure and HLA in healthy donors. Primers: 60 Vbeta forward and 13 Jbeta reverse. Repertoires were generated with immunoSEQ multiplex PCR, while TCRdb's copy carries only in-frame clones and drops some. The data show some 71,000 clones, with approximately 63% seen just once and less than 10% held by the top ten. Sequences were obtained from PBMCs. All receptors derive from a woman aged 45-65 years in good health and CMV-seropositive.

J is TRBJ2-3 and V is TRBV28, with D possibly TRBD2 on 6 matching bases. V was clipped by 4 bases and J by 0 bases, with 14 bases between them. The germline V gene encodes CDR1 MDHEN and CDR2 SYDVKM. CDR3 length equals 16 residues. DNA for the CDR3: TGTGCCAGCAGTTCCCAGGTAGCGGTAAGCACAGATACGCAGTATTTT. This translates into CASSSQVAVSTDTQYF.

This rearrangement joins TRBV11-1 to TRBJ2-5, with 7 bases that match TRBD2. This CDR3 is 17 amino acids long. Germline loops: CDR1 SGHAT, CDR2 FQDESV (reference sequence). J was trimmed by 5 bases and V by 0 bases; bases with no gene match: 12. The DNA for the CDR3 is TGTGCCAGCAGCTTAGCGAGAAGCGGGGACCCTCGGGAGACCCAGTACTTC. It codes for CASSLARSGDPRETQYF. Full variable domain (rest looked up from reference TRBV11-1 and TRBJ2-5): EAEVAQSPRYKITEKSQAVAFWCDPISGHATLYWYRQILGQGPELLVQFQDESVVDDSQLPKDRFSAERLKGVDSTLKIQPAELGDSAMYLCASSLARSGDPRETQYFGPGTRLLVL.

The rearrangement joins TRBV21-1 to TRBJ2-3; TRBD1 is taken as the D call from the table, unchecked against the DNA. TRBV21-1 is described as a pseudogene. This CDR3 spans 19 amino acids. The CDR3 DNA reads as TGTGCCAGCAGCAAAGGTGGTATGGGACAGCTACAGACCACAGATACGCAGTATTTT. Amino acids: CASSKGGMGQLQTTDTQYF.

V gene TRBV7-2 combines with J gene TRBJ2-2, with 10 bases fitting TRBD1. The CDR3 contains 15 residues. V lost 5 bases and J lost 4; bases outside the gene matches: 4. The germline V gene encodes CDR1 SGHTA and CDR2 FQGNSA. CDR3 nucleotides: TGTGCCAGCAGCCGACAGGGGGCCATCACCGGGGAGCTGTTTTTT. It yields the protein CASSRQGAITGELFF.

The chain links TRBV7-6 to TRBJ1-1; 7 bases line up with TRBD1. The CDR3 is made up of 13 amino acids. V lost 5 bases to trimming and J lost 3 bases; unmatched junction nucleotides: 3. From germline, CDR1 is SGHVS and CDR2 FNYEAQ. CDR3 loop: CASSRQGDTEAFF. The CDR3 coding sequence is TGTGCCAGCAGCCGCCAGGGGGACACTGAAGCTTTCTTT.

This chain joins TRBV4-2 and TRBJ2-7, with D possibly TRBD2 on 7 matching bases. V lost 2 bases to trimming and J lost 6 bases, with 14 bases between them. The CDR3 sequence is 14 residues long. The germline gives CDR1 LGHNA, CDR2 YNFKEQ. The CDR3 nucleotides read TGTGCCAGCAGCCAACAGAGGGGGGGGAGCGAGCAGTACTTC. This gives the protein CASSQQRGGSEQYF.

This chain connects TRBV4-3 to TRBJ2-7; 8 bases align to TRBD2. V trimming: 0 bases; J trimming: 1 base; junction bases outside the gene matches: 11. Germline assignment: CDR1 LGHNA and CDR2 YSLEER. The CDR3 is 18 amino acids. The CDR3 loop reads CASSQELGGLAGSYEQYF. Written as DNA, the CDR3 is TGCGCCAGCAGCCAAGAATTGGGAGGGCTAGCGGGTTCCTACGAGCAGTACTTC.

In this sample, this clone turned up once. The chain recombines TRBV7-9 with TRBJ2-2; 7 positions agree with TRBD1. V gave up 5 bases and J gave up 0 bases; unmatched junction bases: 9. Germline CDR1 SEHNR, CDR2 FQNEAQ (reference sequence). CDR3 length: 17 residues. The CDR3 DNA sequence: TGTGCCAGCAGCCACTTGGACAGGCCAGCGAACACCGGGGAGCTGTTTTTT. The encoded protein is CASSHLDRPANTGELFF. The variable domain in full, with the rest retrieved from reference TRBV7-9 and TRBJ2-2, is DTGVSQNPRHKITKRGQNVTFRCDPISEHNRLYWYRQTLGQGPEFLTYFQNEAQLEKSRLLSDRFSAERPKGSFSTLEIQRTEQGDSAMYLCASSHLDRPANTGELFFGEGSRLTVL.

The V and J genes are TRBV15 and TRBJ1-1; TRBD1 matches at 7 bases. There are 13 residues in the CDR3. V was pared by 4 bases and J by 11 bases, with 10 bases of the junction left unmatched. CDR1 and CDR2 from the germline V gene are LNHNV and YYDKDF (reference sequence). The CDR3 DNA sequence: TGTGCCACCAGCAAGGGACAGACTCTGGGGGCTTTCTTT. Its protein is CATSKGQTLGAFF.

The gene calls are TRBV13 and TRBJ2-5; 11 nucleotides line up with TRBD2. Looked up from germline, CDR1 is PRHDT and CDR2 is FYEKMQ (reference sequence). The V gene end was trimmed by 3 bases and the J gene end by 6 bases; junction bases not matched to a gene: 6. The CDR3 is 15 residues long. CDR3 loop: CASSLPSGGPKTQYF. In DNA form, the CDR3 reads TGTGCCAGCAGCTTGCCTAGCGGGGGGCCGAAGACCCAGTACTTC.

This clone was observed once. The chain's CDR3 is CASSEAGLGNEQFF. CDR3 nucleotide sequence: TGCGCCAGCAGTGAGGCGGGGTTGGGGAATGAGCAGTTCTTC. J is TRBJ2-1 and V is TRBV10-1, with a possible D match to TRBD2 (6 bases). V was pared by 2 bases and J by 7 bases, with 12 bases between. Per the germline V gene, CDR1 is WNHNN and CDR2 is SYGVQD (reference sequence). This CDR3 is built from 14 residues.

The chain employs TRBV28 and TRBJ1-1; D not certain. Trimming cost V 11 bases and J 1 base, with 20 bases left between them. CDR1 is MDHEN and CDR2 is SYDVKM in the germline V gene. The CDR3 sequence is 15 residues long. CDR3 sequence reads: CAGIPVGSSNTEAFF. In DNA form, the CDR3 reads TGTGCCGGCATCCCCGTGGGCAGCTCGAACACTGAAGCTTTCTTT.

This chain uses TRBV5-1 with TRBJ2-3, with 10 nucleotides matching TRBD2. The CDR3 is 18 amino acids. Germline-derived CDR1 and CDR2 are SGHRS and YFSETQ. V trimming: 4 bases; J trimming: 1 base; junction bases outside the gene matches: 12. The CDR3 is CASSKKNAGTSGTDTQYF. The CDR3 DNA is TGCGCCAGCAGCAAAAAAAATGCCGGGACTAGCGGCACAGATACGCAGTATTTT.

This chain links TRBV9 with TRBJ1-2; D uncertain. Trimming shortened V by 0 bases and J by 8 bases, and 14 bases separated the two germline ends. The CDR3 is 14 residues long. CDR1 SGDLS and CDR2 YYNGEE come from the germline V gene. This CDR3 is CASSVGSPSGGYTF. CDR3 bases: TGTGCCAGCAGCGTAGGTTCCCCATCGGGAGGCTACACCTTC.

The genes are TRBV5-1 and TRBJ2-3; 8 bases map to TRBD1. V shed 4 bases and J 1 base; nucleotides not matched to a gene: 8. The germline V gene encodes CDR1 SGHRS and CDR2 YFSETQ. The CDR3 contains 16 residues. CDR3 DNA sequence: TGCGCCAGCAGCCAAGGACAGGGTGGTCGCACAGATACGCAGTATTTT. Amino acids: CASSQGQGGRTDTQYF.

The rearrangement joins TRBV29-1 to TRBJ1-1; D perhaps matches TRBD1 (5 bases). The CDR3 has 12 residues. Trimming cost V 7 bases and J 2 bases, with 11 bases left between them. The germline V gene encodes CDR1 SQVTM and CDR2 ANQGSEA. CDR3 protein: CSALDRNTEAFF. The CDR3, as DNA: TGCAGCGCCCTAGACAGAAACACTGAAGCTTTCTTT. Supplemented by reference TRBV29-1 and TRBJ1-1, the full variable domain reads SAVISQKPSRDICQRGTSLTIQCQVDSQVTMMFWYRQQPGQSLTLIATANQGSEATYESGFVIDKFPISRPNLTFSTLTVSNMSPEDSSIYLCSALDRNTEAFFGQGTRLTVV.

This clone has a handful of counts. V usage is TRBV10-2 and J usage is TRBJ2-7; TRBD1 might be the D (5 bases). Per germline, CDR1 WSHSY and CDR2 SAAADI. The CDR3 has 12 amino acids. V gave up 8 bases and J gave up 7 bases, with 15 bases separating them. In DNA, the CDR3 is TGCGCCAGCGGGGCCAGGGTGGAGGAGCAGTACTTC. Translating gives CASGARVEEQYF.

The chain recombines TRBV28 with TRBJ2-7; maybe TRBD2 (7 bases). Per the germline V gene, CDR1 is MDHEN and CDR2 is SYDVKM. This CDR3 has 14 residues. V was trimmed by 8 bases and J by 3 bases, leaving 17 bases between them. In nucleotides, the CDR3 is TGTGCCAGCCTCTCCCCGGGGGGCCTCTACGAGCAGTACTTC. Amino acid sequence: CASLSPGGLYEQYF. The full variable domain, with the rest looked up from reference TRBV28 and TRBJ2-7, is DVKVTQSSRYLVKRTGEKVFLECVQDMDHENMFWYRQDPGLGLRLIYFSYDVKMKEKGDIPEGYSVSREKKERFSLILESASTNQTSMYLCASLSPGGLYEQYFGPGTRLTVT.

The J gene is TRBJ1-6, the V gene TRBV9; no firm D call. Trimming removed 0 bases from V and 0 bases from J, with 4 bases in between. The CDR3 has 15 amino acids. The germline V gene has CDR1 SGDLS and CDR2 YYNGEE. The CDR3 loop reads CASSVDSSYNSPLHF. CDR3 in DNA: TGTGCCAGCAGCGTAGATAGCTCCTATAATTCACCCCTCCACTTT.

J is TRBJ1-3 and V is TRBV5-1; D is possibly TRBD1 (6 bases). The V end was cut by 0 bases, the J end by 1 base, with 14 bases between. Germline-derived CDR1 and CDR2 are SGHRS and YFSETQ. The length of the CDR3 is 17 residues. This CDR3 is CASSLGDTPYSGNTIYF. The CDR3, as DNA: TGCGCCAGCAGCTTGGGGGACACCCCATATTCTGGAAACACCATATATTTT.

CDR3 loop: CAIGGQGESAAVQYF. DNA for the CDR3: TGTGCCATCGGAGGACAGGGGGAATCTGCGGCGGTGCAGTACTTC. The rearrangement links TRBV10-3 to TRBJ2-7; 10 positions agree with TRBD1. V lost 8 bases to trimming and J lost 9 bases; unmatched junction nucleotides: 16. There are 15 residues in the CDR3. The germline CDR1 and CDR2 sequences are ENHRY and SYGVKD.

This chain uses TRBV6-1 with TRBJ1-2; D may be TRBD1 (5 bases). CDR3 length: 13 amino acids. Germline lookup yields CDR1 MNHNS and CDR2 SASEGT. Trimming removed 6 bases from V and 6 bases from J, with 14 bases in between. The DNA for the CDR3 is TGTGCCAGCAGGGGACTTAACCGGAATGGCTACACCTTC. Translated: CASRGLNRNGYTF.

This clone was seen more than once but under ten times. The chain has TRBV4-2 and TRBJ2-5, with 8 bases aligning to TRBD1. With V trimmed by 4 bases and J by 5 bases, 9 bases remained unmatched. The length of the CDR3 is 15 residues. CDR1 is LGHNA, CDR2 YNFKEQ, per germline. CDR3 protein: CASSPSGQVGETQYF. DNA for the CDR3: TGTGCCAGCAGCCCCTCGGGACAGGTGGGGGAGACCCAGTACTTC.

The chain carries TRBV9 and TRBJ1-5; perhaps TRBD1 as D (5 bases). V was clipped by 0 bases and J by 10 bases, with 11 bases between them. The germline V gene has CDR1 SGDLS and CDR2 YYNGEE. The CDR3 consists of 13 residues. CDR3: CASSVEGVGPQHF. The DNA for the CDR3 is TGTGCCAGCAGCGTAGAAGGGGTAGGTCCCCAGCATTTT.